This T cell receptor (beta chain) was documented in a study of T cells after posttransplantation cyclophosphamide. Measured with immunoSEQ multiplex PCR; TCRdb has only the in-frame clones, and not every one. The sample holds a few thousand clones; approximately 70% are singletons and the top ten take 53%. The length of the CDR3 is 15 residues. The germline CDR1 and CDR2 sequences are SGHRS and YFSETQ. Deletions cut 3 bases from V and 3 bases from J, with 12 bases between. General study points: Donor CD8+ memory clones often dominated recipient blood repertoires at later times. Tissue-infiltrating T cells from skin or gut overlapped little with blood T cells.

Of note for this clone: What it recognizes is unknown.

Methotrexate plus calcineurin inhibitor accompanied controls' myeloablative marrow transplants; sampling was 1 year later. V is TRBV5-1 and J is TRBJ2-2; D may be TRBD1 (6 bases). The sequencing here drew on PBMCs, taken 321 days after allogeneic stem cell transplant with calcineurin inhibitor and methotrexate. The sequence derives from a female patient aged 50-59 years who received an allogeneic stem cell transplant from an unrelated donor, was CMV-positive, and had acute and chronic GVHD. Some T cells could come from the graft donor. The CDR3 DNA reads TGCGCCAGCAGCTCCTCCGGGACACACACCGGGGAGCTGTTTTTT. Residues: CASSSSGTHTGELFF.